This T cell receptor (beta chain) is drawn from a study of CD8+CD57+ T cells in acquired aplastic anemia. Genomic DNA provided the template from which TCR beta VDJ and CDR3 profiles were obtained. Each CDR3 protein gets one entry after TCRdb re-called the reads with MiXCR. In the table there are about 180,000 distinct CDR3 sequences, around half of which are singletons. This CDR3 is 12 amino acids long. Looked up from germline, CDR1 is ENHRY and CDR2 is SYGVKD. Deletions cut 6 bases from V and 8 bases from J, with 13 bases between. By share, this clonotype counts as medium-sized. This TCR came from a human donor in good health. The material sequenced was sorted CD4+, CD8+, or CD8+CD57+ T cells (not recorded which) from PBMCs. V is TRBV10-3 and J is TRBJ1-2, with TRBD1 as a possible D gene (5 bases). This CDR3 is CAIRPPGRGYTF. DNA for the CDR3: TGTGCCATCAGGCCCCCAGGGAGGGGCTACACCTTC.